The source of this T cell receptor beta chain is a study of cytomegalovirus exposure and HLA in healthy donors. The PCR used 60 Vbeta and 13 Jbeta primers. Assay: immunoSEQ multiplex PCR; the TCRdb copy retains only in-frame clones and omits some. The sample includes under 200,000 clones, more than 60% of them seen just once. This CDR3 comprises 18 residues. V dropped 3 bases and J dropped 1; count of bases not matched to a gene: 11. Germline CDR1 and CDR2: SGHVS and FNYEAQ. The sequenced sample was PBMCs. V gene TRBV7-6 combines with J gene TRBJ2-3; 9 bases line up with TRBD2. The origin of this receptor is a male donor in good health and CMV-seronegative. The DNA of the CDR3 is TGTGCCAGCAGCTTTGGTCTAGCGGGACTGTTCGGCACAGATACGCAGTATTTT. Amino acid sequence: CASSFGLAGLFGTDTQYF. The variable domain in full, completed from reference TRBV7-6 and TRBJ2-3, reads GAGVSQSPRYKVTKRGQDVALRCDPISGHVSLYWYRQALGQGPEFLTYFNYEAQQDKSGLPNDRFSAERPEGSISTLTIQRTEQRDSAMYRCASSFGLAGLFGTDTQYFGPGTRLTVL.